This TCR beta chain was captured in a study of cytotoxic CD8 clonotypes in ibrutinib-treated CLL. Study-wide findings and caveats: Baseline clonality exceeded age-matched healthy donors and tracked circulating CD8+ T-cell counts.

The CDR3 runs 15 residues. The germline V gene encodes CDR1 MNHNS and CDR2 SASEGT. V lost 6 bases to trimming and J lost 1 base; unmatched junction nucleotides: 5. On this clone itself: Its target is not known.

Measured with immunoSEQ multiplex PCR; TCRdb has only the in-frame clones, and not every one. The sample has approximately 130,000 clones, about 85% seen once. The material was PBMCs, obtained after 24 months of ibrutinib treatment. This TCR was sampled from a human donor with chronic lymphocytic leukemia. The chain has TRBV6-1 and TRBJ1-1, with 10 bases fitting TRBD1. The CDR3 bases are TGTGCCAGCAGCCGTGGGACAGGGGAGAACACTGAAGCTTTCTTT. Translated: CASSRGTGENTEAFF.